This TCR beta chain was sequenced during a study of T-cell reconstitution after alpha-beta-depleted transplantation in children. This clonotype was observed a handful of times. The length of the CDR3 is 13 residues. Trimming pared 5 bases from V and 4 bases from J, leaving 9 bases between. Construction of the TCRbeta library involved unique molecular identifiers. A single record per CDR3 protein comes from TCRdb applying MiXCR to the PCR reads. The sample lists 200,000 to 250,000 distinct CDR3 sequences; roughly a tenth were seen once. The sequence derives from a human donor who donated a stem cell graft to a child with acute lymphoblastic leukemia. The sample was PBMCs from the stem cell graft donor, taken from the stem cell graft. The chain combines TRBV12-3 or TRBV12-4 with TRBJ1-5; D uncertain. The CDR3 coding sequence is TGTGCCAGCAGTCAACAACAGAATCAGCCCCAGCATTTT. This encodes CASSQQQNQPQHF.